These T cell receptor beta chains were read from a single sample in a study of beta chain features in type 1 diabetes. Measured with immunoSEQ multiplex PCR; TCRdb has only the in-frame clones, and not every one. The sample lists 360,000 or so clones, 15% to 20% occurring once. What was sequenced was naive CD4+ T cells from blood. These receptors originate from a woman younger than 35 in good health. Each CDR3 is given with its conserved first and last residue. Fields, in order: J gene, clone size, D gene, V gene, CDR3 protein, CDR3 DNA. The D gene is left open where the match is weak. Clone size is shown for a subset of rows, as once, few, many or a class of expanded clone.

j_gene: TRBJ1-5; abundance: few; d_gene: NA; v_gene: TRBV27; CDR3aa: CAQLRAQHF; CDR3nt: TGTGCCCAACTGAGGGCCCAGCATTTT
j_gene: TRBJ2-2; abundance: few; d_gene: NA; v_gene: TRBV5-4; CDR3aa: CASSLLNTGELFF; CDR3nt: TGTGCCAGCAGCTTACTTAACACCGGGGAGCTGTTTTTT
j_gene: TRBJ2-7; abundance: NA; d_gene: NA; v_gene: TRBV30; CDR3aa: CAWRPTGGQYYEQYF; CDR3nt: TGTGCCTGGAGGCCAACGGGGGGCCAGTACTACGAGCAGTACTTC
j_gene: TRBJ2-7; abundance: few; d_gene: NA; v_gene: TRBV29-1; CDR3aa: CSVEEQASEQYF; CDR3nt: TGCAGCGTTGAGGAACAGGCGTCCGAGCAGTACTTC
j_gene: TRBJ2-3; abundance: few; d_gene: NA; v_gene: TRBV30; CDR3aa: CAWSSADTQYF; CDR3nt: TGTGCCTGGAGTTCTGCAGATACGCAGTATTTT
j_gene: TRBJ2-3; abundance: NA; d_gene: NA; v_gene: TRBV5-1; CDR3aa: CASSLTLRAGTTDTQYF; CDR3nt: TGCGCCAGCAGCTTGACCTTAAGGGCGGGGACCACAGATACGCAGTATTTT
j_gene: TRBJ2-7; abundance: NA; d_gene: NA; v_gene: TRBV30; CDR3aa: CAWTRNYEQYF; CDR3nt: TGTGCCTGGACCCGTAACTACGAGCAGTACTTC
j_gene: TRBJ2-7; abundance: NA; d_gene: NA; v_gene: TRBV15; CDR3aa: CATSRERQTGDEQYF; CDR3nt: TGTGCCACCAGCAGAGAAAGGCAGACAGGAGACGAGCAGTACTTC
j_gene: TRBJ1-5; abundance: few; d_gene: TRBD1; v_gene: TRBV10-3; CDR3aa: CASTGDGNQPQHF; CDR3nt: TGTGCCAGTACAGGGGACGGCAATCAGCCCCAGCATTTT
j_gene: TRBJ2-3; abundance: NA; d_gene: NA; v_gene: TRBV30; CDR3aa: CAWSVHEGLYTDTQYF; CDR3nt: TGTGCCTGGAGTGTACACGAAGGACTCTACACAGATACGCAGTATTTT
j_gene: TRBJ2-2; abundance: NA; d_gene: NA; v_gene: TRBV4-1; CDR3aa: CASSQDRQGLNTGELFF; CDR3nt: TGCGCCAGCAGCCAAGATCGACAGGGACTGAACACCGGGGAGCTGTTTTTT
j_gene: TRBJ2-6; abundance: few; d_gene: NA; v_gene: TRBV30; CDR3aa: CAWSPSGANVLTF; CDR3nt: TGTGCCTGGAGTCCTTCTGGGGCCAACGTCCTGACTTTC
j_gene: TRBJ1-2; abundance: few; d_gene: TRBD1; v_gene: TRBV4-1; CDR3aa: CASSPGTTGGNRYTF; CDR3nt: TGCGCCAGCTCCCCCGGGACGACAGGGGGTAATAGGTACACCTTC
j_gene: TRBJ2-5; abundance: few; d_gene: TRBD2; v_gene: TRBV5-4; CDR3aa: CASRPRGLAGAETQYF; CDR3nt: TGTGCCAGCAGACCTCGCGGACTAGCGGGTGCAGAGACCCAGTACTTC
j_gene: TRBJ2-5; abundance: few; d_gene: TRBD2; v_gene: TRBV29-1; CDR3aa: CSAQGLAEEETQYF; CDR3nt: TGCAGCGCACAGGGACTAGCGGAGGAAGAGACCCAGTACTTC
j_gene: TRBJ2-5; abundance: few; d_gene: NA; v_gene: TRBV7-2; CDR3aa: CASSLGGSVQETQYF; CDR3nt: TGTGCCAGCAGCTTAGGAGGTTCAGTCCAAGAGACCCAGTACTTC
j_gene: TRBJ2-5; abundance: NA; d_gene: NA; v_gene: TRBV5-4; CDR3aa: CASSRDRWASSETQYF; CDR3nt: TGTGCCAGCAGCCGGGATCGGTGGGCTAGCAGTGAGACCCAGTACTTC
j_gene: TRBJ1-1; abundance: NA; d_gene: TRBD1; v_gene: TRBV30; CDR3aa: CAWGTGGQAFF; CDR3nt: TGTGCCTGGGGGACAGGGGGCCAAGCTTTCTTT
j_gene: TRBJ2-6; abundance: NA; d_gene: NA; v_gene: TRBV18; CDR3aa: CASSPGGGAAGANVLTF; CDR3nt: TGTGCCAGCTCGCCAGGAGGGGGGGCTGCTGGGGCCAACGTCCTGACTTTC
j_gene: TRBJ2-7; abundance: NA; d_gene: NA; v_gene: TRBV5-1; CDR3aa: CASSPGGYEQYF; CDR3nt: TGCGCCAGCAGCCCCGGGGGTTACGAGCAGTACTTC
j_gene: TRBJ1-4; abundance: NA; d_gene: TRBD1; v_gene: TRBV9; CDR3aa: CASSTSTGVGNEKLFF; CDR3nt: TGTGCCAGCAGCACTTCAACAGGGGTCGGTAATGAAAAACTGTTTTTT
j_gene: TRBJ1-1; abundance: NA; d_gene: NA; v_gene: TRBV6-5; CDR3aa: CASSYVGSGTEAFF; CDR3nt: TGTGCCAGCAGTTACGTGGGGAGCGGCACTGAAGCTTTCTTT
j_gene: TRBJ2-5; abundance: few; d_gene: TRBD1; v_gene: TRBV7-2; CDR3aa: CASSLAKSRGETQYF; CDR3nt: TGTGCCAGCAGCTTAGCGAAGTCCAGGGGGGAGACCCAGTACTTC
j_gene: TRBJ1-1; abundance: few; d_gene: NA; v_gene: TRBV7-9; CDR3aa: CASRPSLPHTEAFF; CDR3nt: TGTGCCAGCAGACCAAGCCTGCCACACACTGAAGCTTTCTTT
j_gene: TRBJ1-3; abundance: NA; d_gene: TRBD1; v_gene: TRBV6-5; CDR3aa: CASRQGSGNTIYF; CDR3nt: TGTGCCAGCCGACAGGGCTCTGGAAACACCATATATTTT
j_gene: TRBJ2-5; abundance: NA; d_gene: TRBD2; v_gene: TRBV30; CDR3aa: CAWSLPLGGAQYF; CDR3nt: TGTGCCTGGAGCCTACCGCTGGGAGGGGCCCAGTACTTC
j_gene: TRBJ1-2; abundance: NA; d_gene: NA; v_gene: TRBV10-3; CDR3aa: CAISEGRGGYGYTF; CDR3nt: TGTGCCATCAGTGAGGGCCGAGGAGGCTATGGCTACACCTTC
j_gene: TRBJ2-3; abundance: NA; d_gene: TRBD1; v_gene: TRBV7-9; CDR3aa: CASSIRQGSADTQYF; CDR3nt: TGTGCCAGCAGCATCCGACAGGGTTCGGCAGATACGCAGTATTTT
j_gene: TRBJ2-5; abundance: NA; d_gene: NA; v_gene: TRBV4-1; CDR3aa: CASSQAGRRGTQYF; CDR3nt: TGCGCCAGCAGCCAAGCCGGGCGGAGGGGGACCCAGTACTTC
j_gene: TRBJ1-5; abundance: few; d_gene: NA; v_gene: TRBV30; CDR3aa: CAWQGSGNQPQHF; CDR3nt: TGTGCCTGGCAGGGTTCGGGCAATCAGCCCCAGCATTTT
j_gene: TRBJ2-7; abundance: few; d_gene: NA; v_gene: TRBV9; CDR3aa: CASSVSGAGAAREQYF; CDR3nt: TGTGCCAGCAGCGTATCGGGAGCGGGTGCAGCTCGTGAGCAGTACTTC
j_gene: TRBJ2-7; abundance: NA; d_gene: TRBD1; v_gene: TRBV5-1; CDR3aa: CASSFTGDEQYF; CDR3nt: TGCGCCAGCAGCTTTACAGGGGACGAGCAGTACTTC
j_gene: TRBJ2-5; abundance: few; d_gene: NA; v_gene: TRBV18; CDR3aa: CASSPPPYQETQYF; CDR3nt: TGTGCCAGCTCACCCCCTCCGTACCAAGAGACCCAGTACTTC
j_gene: TRBJ2-7; abundance: NA; d_gene: NA; v_gene: TRBV7-2; CDR3aa: CASSPFTVPYEQYF; CDR3nt: TGTGCCAGCAGCCCCTTCACAGTTCCCTACGAGCAGTACTTC
j_gene: TRBJ1-1; abundance: few; d_gene: NA; v_gene: TRBV29-1; CDR3aa: CSVVDSLNTEAFF; CDR3nt: TGCAGCGTTGTGGACAGTTTGAACACTGAAGCTTTCTTT
j_gene: TRBJ1-5; abundance: NA; d_gene: NA; v_gene: TRBV4-1; CDR3aa: CASSQAGDTEAGPYQPQHF; CDR3nt: TGCGCCAGCAGCCAAGCCGGGGACACCGAAGCAGGGCCCTATCAGCCCCAGCATTTT
j_gene: TRBJ1-5; abundance: NA; d_gene: NA; v_gene: TRBV30; CDR3aa: CAWSSPGGPQHF; CDR3nt: TGTGCCTGGAGTAGCCCGGGGGGGCCCCAGCATTTT
j_gene: TRBJ2-5; abundance: few; d_gene: NA; v_gene: TRBV18; CDR3aa: CASSPPGEGQETQYF; CDR3nt: TGTGCCAGCTCACCCCCGGGAGAGGGGCAAGAGACCCAGTACTTC
j_gene: TRBJ1-2; abundance: few; d_gene: NA; v_gene: TRBV4-1; CDR3aa: CASSHSISLANYGYTF; CDR3nt: TGCGCCAGCAGCCATAGTATCTCTCTAGCTAACTATGGCTACACCTTC
j_gene: TRBJ2-5; abundance: few; d_gene: NA; v_gene: TRBV2; CDR3aa: CASSIQGPQYF; CDR3nt: TGTGCCAGCAGTATCCAGGGGCCCCAGTACTTC
j_gene: TRBJ2-3; abundance: NA; d_gene: TRBD2; v_gene: TRBV4-2; CDR3aa: CASSQAHPSGNTYTQYF; CDR3nt: TGTGCCAGCAGCCAAGCCCACCCTAGCGGGAACACTTATACGCAGTATTTT
j_gene: TRBJ1-1; abundance: few; d_gene: TRBD1; v_gene: TRBV6-5; CDR3aa: CASRRGTAESTEAFF; CDR3nt: TGTGCCAGCAGAAGAGGGACAGCGGAGTCCACTGAAGCTTTCTTT
j_gene: TRBJ2-1; abundance: once; d_gene: TRBD2; v_gene: TRBV2; CDR3aa: CASNREATGDEQFF; CDR3nt: TGTGCCAGCAATCGGGAGGCAACCGGCGATGAGCAGTTCTTC
j_gene: TRBJ2-3; abundance: few; d_gene: TRBD2; v_gene: TRBV2; CDR3aa: CASRRLAGDGGDTQYF; CDR3nt: TGTGCCAGCAGGCGACTAGCGGGAGATGGCGGGGATACGCAGTATTTT
j_gene: TRBJ1-1; abundance: few; d_gene: NA; v_gene: TRBV5-4; CDR3aa: CASSKSTLNTEAFF; CDR3nt: TGTGCCAGCAGCAAATCGACACTGAACACTGAAGCTTTCTTT
j_gene: TRBJ2-7; abundance: NA; d_gene: TRBD2; v_gene: TRBV7-2; CDR3aa: CASSLVRGEYEQYF; CDR3nt: TGTGCCAGCAGCTTAGTTCGGGGGGAATACGAGCAGTACTTC
j_gene: TRBJ1-5; abundance: NA; d_gene: NA; v_gene: TRBV2; CDR3aa: CAITTESNQPQHF; CDR3nt: TGTGCCATCACGACGGAGAGCAATCAGCCCCAGCATTTT
j_gene: TRBJ2-3; abundance: few; d_gene: NA; v_gene: TRBV2; CDR3aa: CASSSLYRDTQYF; CDR3nt: TGTGCCAGCAGTTCTCTGTACAGAGATACGCAGTATTTT
j_gene: TRBJ2-7; abundance: NA; d_gene: TRBD2; v_gene: TRBV7-9; CDR3aa: CASSAREGHRGQYF; CDR3nt: TGTGCCAGCAGCGCTAGGGAGGGCCACCGAGGGCAGTACTTC
j_gene: TRBJ2-2; abundance: few; d_gene: TRBD2; v_gene: TRBV9; CDR3aa: CASSVSGTSGTGELFF; CDR3nt: TGTGCCAGCAGCGTAAGTGGGACTAGCGGCACCGGGGAGCTGTTTTTT